Below are 7 T cell receptor beta chains sequenced from a single sample in a study of Ad26.COV2.S vaccination and SARS-CoV-2 variants. Repertoires were generated with immunoSEQ multiplex PCR, while TCRdb's copy carries only in-frame clones and drops some. The sample holds approximately 280,000 clones, approximately 89% seen once. Treatment given: approximately 18 received Ad26.COV2.S at low or high dose, single or two shots; roughly five received placebo; per-sample allocation not given. Sampling took place 63 days after the first vaccine or placebo injection. This specimen was peripheral blood, taken in a trial of Ad26.COV2.S vaccine versus placebo. These receptors came from a person aged 18 to 65 who received the Ad26.COV2.S COVID-19 vaccine or a placebo.

The V call is TRBV30, the J call TRBJ1-5, with 11 bases that match TRBD1. The V segment lost 3 bases and the J segment 6 bases; nucleotides outside the gene matches: 4. Germline-derived CDR1 and CDR2 are GTSNPN and SVGIG (reference sequence). The CDR3 loop spans 14 amino acids. CDR3: CAWRRTGGGQPQHF. DNA of the CDR3: TGTGCCTGGAGAAGGACAGGGGGCGGTCAGCCCCAGCATTTT.

CDR3 sequence reads: CASPREKISNEQYF. DNA for the CDR3: TGTGCCAGCCCAAGGGAGAAAATATCGAACGAGCAGTACTTC. V gene TRBV6-5 combines with J gene TRBJ2-7; D is possibly TRBD2 (5 bases). This CDR3 region has 14 residues. Germline values: CDR1 MNHEY, CDR2 SVGAGI. V gave up 8 bases and J gave up 5 bases, with 19 bases separating them.

The rearrangement joins TRBV30 to TRBJ2-5; 9 nucleotides match TRBD2. Trimming removed 4 bases from V and 4 bases from J; junction bases left unmatched: 4. The CDR3 runs to 13 residues. The germline gives CDR1 GTSNPN, CDR2 SVGIG (reference sequence). The CDR3 reads CAWTAGGGETQYF. CDR3 in DNA: TGTGCCTGGACAGCGGGAGGAGGAGAGACCCAGTACTTC.

This chain links TRBV4-3 with TRBJ1-1; tentatively, D is TRBD1 (5 bases). V dropped 4 bases and J dropped 5 bases, with 17 bases sitting between them. Per the germline V gene, CDR1 is LGHNA and CDR2 is YSLEER. The length of the CDR3 is 15 residues. CDR3 loop: CASSRVLWGGTEAFF. The CDR3 region has the DNA TGCGCCAGCAGCCGCGTCCTATGGGGCGGGACTGAAGCTTTCTTT.

The V gene is TRBV5-1, the J gene TRBJ2-6; 8 nucleotides align to TRBD1. Germline V gives CDR1 SGHRS, CDR2 YFSETQ. CDR3 length: 17 amino acids. The trim removed 4 bases at V and 4 bases at J, leaving 10 bases unmatched. The CDR3 protein is CASSAQPQGAGANVLTF. Written as DNA, the CDR3 is TGCGCCAGCAGCGCACAGCCCCAGGGGGCCGGGGCCAACGTCCTGACTTTC.

The rearrangement links TRBV20-1 to TRBJ1-2, with D hard to call. V was trimmed by 3 bases and J by 5 bases, leaving 4 bases between them. CDR1 and CDR2 (germline): DFQATT, SNEGSKA (reference sequence). The CDR3 length is 10 residues. The CDR3 sequence is CSASEYGYTF. Here the CDR3 DNA reads TGCAGTGCTAGCGAATATGGCTACACCTTC.

CDR3 nucleotide sequence: TGTGCCAGCCGAAGGGGGCAGGCGAACACCGGGGAGCTGTTTTTT. Its protein is CASRRGQANTGELFF. The chain has TRBV5-6 and TRBJ2-2, with 7 bases matching TRBD1. Germline CDR1 is SGHDT and CDR2 is YYEEEE. The CDR3 has 15 amino acids. The ends lost 7 bases at V and 0 bases at J; junction bases unmatched: 6.